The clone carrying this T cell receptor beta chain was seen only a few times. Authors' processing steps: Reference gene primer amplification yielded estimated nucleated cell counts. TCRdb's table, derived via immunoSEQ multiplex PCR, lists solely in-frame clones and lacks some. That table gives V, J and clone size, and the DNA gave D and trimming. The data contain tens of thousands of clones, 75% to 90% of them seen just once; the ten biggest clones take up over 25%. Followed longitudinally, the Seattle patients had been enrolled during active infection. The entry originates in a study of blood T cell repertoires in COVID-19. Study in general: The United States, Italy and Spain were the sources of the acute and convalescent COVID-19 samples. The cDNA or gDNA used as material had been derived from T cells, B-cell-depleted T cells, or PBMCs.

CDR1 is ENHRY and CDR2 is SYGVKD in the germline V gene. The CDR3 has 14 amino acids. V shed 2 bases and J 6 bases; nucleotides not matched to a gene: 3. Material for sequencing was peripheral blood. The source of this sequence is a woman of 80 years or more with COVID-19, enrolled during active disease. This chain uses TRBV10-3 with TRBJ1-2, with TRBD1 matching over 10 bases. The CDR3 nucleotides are TGTGCCATCAGTGAGCCAGACAGGGGGCATGGCTACACCTTC. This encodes CAISEPDRGHGYTF.